Below are 9 T cell receptor beta chains sequenced from a single sample in a study of regulatory T cells in long-lasting Graves disease. Stated time point: newly diagnosed GD, antithyroid drugs for less than 3 months. Extracted RNA from PBMCs served as the source of the TCR library. CDR3-region Arm-PCR and iRepertoire HTBI primers produced the TCR beta libraries. TCRdb passed the multiplex PCR reads through MiXCR, listing each CDR3 protein once. The table has about 470,000 distinct CDR3 sequences, about 15% seen once. These data were also filed under a second study, of T cells in Graves' hyperthyroidism and ophthalmopathy.

This material consisted of peripheral blood mononuclear cells (PBMCs), taken at new diagnosis, from a patient treated with antithyroid drugs. The receptors derive from a young woman with Graves disease.

This clonotype came up many times. This sequence joins TRBV12-3 or TRBV12-4 and TRBJ2-5, with D possibly TRBD1 on 6 matching bases. The CDR3 covers 16 residues. Deletions cut 2 bases from V and 5 bases from J, with 18 bases between. The chain's CDR3 is CASSLLGAGAGETQYF. The CDR3 bases are TGTGCCAGCAGTTTACTTGGGGCAGGGGCAGGGGAGACCCAGTACTTC.

The table lists this clonotype with many counts. The rearrangement links TRBV5-1 to TRBJ2-2, with a tentative D call TRBD1 (5 bases). In germline, CDR1 is SGHRS, CDR2 YFSETQ. Trimming took 4 bases from V and 4 from J, leaving 14 bases between them. The CDR3 sequence is 15 residues long. The CDR3 DNA sequence: TGCGCCAGCAGCCTCCGGACATCCGTCACCGGGGAGCTGTTTTTT. Protein sequence: CASSLRTSVTGELFF.

CDR3 in amino acids: CASSLFGQGGQPQHF. DNA for the CDR3: TGTGCCAGCAGCCTATTCGGACAGGGAGGACAGCCCCAGCATTTT. V is TRBV2 and J is TRBJ1-5, with TRBD1 matching 8 bases. The V and J ends lost 6 bases and 7 bases, in that order; junction bases with no gene match: 11. The CDR3 runs to 15 residues. CDR1 is SNHLY and CDR2 is FYNNEI in the germline V gene. The variable domain in full, with the rest retrieved from reference TRBV2 and TRBJ1-5, is EPEVTQTPSHQVTQMGQEVILRCVPISNHLYFYWYRQILGQKVEFLVSFYNNEISEKSEIFDDQFSVERPDGSNFTLKIRSTKLEDSAMYFCASSLFGQGGQPQHFGDGTRLSIL.

A few counts support this clonotype. The chain is built from TRBV5-1 and TRBJ1-4; no firm D call. Trimming took 0 bases from V and 0 from J, leaving 3 bases between them. This CDR3 region has 14 residues. Germline values: CDR1 SGHRS, CDR2 YFSETQ. The CDR3 sequence is CASSLAATNEKLFF. DNA of the CDR3: TGCGCCAGCAGCTTGGCCGCAACTAATGAAAAACTGTTTTTT.

About this clonotype: Since a much larger clone is just one base distant, this may be a read error. The chain links TRBV3-1 to TRBJ2-7, with D perhaps matching TRBD1 (6 bases). Germline CDR1 is LGHDT and CDR2 is YNNKEL (reference sequence). The CDR3 is 13 residues long. V gave up 4 bases and J gave up 2 bases, with 9 bases separating them. The CDR3 DNA sequence: TGTGCCAGCAGCCGGACAGCACCCTACGAGCAGTACTTC. This gives the protein CASSRTAPYEQYF.

This clonotype was seen repeatedly, ten times or more. The V gene is TRBV9, the J gene TRBJ2-1; D is unresolved. This CDR3 is built from 17 residues. Trimming left V 4 bases short and J 5 bases short, with 22 bases between. In germline, CDR1 is SGDLS, CDR2 YYNGEE. The CDR3 spells CASSPPDGAALDNEQFF. CDR3 DNA: TGTGCCAGCAGCCCTCCGGACGGTGCCGCTCTCGACAATGAGCAGTTCTTC.

In its sample, this clonotype was seen many times. The rearrangement joins TRBV2 to TRBJ2-3; no firm D call. Trimming removed 6 bases from V and 0 bases from J, with 13 bases in between. The CDR3 covers 15 residues. Germline V lookup: CDR1 SNHLY, CDR2 FYNNEI. CDR3 nucleotides: TGTGCCAGCAGGGAGATAAAGACTAGCACAGATACGCAGTATTTT. Its translation is CASREIKTSTDTQYF.

This clonotype was counted at least ten times. The V gene is TRBV5-5, the J gene TRBJ1-5; 8 bases fit TRBD1. Germline-derived CDR1 and CDR2 are SGHKS and YYEKEE (reference sequence). Losses at the gene ends were 2 bases for V and 3 bases for J; bases not matched to a gene: 13. This CDR3 is 18 amino acids long. The CDR3 nucleotides read TGTGCCAGCAGCTTAGTGGGAGGGGCGGGACAGGTCAATCAGCCCCAGCATTTT. Translating gives CASSLVGGAGQVNQPQHF. Full variable domain (missing parts from reference TRBV5-5 and TRBJ1-5): DAGVTQSPTHLIKTRGQQVTLRCSPISGHKSVSWYQQVLGQGPQFIFQYYEKEERGRGNFPDRFSARQFPNYSSELNVNALLLGDSALYLCASSLVGGAGQVNQPQHFGDGTRLSIL.

V and J are TRBV7-3 and TRBJ2-1; TRBD1 or TRBD2 may be the D gene (6 bases each). The CDR3 has 14 residues. V was trimmed by 5 bases and J by 7 bases, leaving 15 bases between them. Germline lookup yields CDR1 SGHTA and CDR2 FQGTGA. The CDR3 sequence: CASSLGGTRNEQFF. The CDR3 DNA is TGTGCCAGCAGCCTAGGGGGGACGAGGAATGAGCAGTTCTTC.